These 32 T cell receptor beta chains came from one sample sequenced in a study of T cell responses to AZD1222 COVID-19 vaccine. Profiling relied on immunoSEQ multiplex PCR, and the TCRdb table lists in-frame clones only, not all of them. Among tens of thousands of clones, 75% to 90% were seen once, and the ten largest hold 11% to 15%. The sample was peripheral blood, taken 28 days after the second AZD1222 dose. The receptors stem from an adult who received the AZD1222 COVID-19 vaccine.

The CDR3 protein is CASTGDSLEQFF. The CDR3 DNA sequence: TGTGCCAGCACCGGGGACTCGCTTGAGCAGTTCTTC. V is TRBV6-5 and J is TRBJ2-1, with D perhaps matching TRBD2 (6 bases). Per the germline V gene, CDR1 is MNHEY and CDR2 is SVGAGI. The germline V and J ends were trimmed by 7 bases and 9 bases, with 13 bases remaining between them. The CDR3 sequence is 12 residues long.

The chain carries TRBV21-1 and TRBJ1-1. TRBV21-1 has pseudogene status. The CDR3 has 12 amino acids. CDR3 amino acids: CASSKGGTEAFF. In DNA, the CDR3 is TGTGCCAGCAGCAAAGGAGGAACTGAAGCTTTCTTT.

This clone was detected only once. The genes are TRBV4-2 and TRBJ1-1, with D perhaps TRBD1 (5 bases). V was shortened by 6 bases and J by 0 bases, with 8 bases between the two germline ends. In germline, CDR1 is LGHNA, CDR2 YNFKEQ. CDR3 length equals 13 residues. DNA for the CDR3: TGTGCCAGCAGGGGGGGGGTGAACACTGAAGCTTTCTTT. Its protein product is CASRGGVNTEAFF.

The rearrangement uses TRBV7-3 and TRBJ2-6; TRBD2 agrees at 11 bases. V was clipped by 5 bases and J by 3 bases; unmatched bases: 6. Germline V CDR1 and CDR2: SGHTA, FQGTGA. This CDR3 comprises 17 residues. The CDR3 DNA sequence: TGTGCCAGCAGCGTTAGCGGGGGGGCTTTTGGGGCCAACGTCCTGACTTTC. It encodes CASSVSGGAFGANVLTF.

The V and J genes are TRBV24-1 and TRBJ2-2, with 8 bases matching TRBD1. Germline V gives CDR1 KGHDR, CDR2 SFDVKD. V gave up 3 bases and J gave up 7 bases; unmatched junction bases: 6. The CDR3 length is 15 residues. The CDR3 DNA is TGTGCCACCAGTGATCCGGACAGGGAAGTCGGGGAGCTGTTTTTT. Translating gives CATSDPDREVGELFF.

This chain uses TRBV7-9 with TRBJ2-5; D is possibly TRBD1 (7 bases). The CDR3 runs 15 residues. Germline lookup yields CDR1 SEHNR and CDR2 FQNEAQ (reference sequence). Trimming left V 1 base short and J 4 bases short, with 13 bases between. CDR3 amino acids: CASSLGQGGSETQYF. CDR3 nucleotides: TGTGCCAGCAGCTTAGGTCAGGGGGGATCAGAGACCCAGTACTTC.

This clone has just a few counts. This rearrangement joins TRBV2 to TRBJ1-2; D not resolved. V gave up 5 bases and J gave up 8 bases, with 21 bases separating them. Germline loops: CDR1 SNHLY, CDR2 FYNNEI. The CDR3 spans 15 residues. The CDR3 region is CASSNTINTNKGYTF. In nucleotides, the CDR3 is TGTGCCAGCAGTAATACTATAAATACTAACAAAGGCTACACCTTC.

This chain links TRBV6-5 with TRBJ1-2; D not certain. The CDR3 covers 13 residues. V was trimmed by 7 bases and J by 5 bases, leaving 14 bases between them. The germline V gene encodes CDR1 MNHEY and CDR2 SVGAGI. In DNA, the CDR3 is TGTGCCAGCACGGTCGGGGAGGGATATGGCTACACCTTC. This codes for CASTVGEGYGYTF.

The gene calls are TRBV28 and TRBJ1-6, with 8 bases fitting TRBD1. V lost 3 bases to trimming and J lost 1 base; unmatched junction nucleotides: 8. This CDR3 spans 18 amino acids. From germline, CDR1 is MDHEN and CDR2 SYDVKM. The CDR3 loop reads CASSLPDRGRSYNSPLHF. The CDR3 region has the DNA TGTGCCAGCAGTTTGCCAGACAGGGGTCGGTCCTATAATTCACCCCTCCACTTT.

The V call is TRBV5-3, the J call TRBJ2-1, with TRBD2 matching over 8 bases. TRBV5-3 is an ORF for which the function is uncertain. The CDR3 covers 15 residues. Trimming cost V 3 bases and J 6 bases; bases outside gene matches: 8. Here the CDR3 DNA reads TGTGCCAGAAGCTCCTCGCGGGGGGCGACCAATGAGCAGTTCTTC. Translated, it gives CARSSSRGATNEQFF.

The chain couples TRBV5-1 to TRBJ2-1, with a tentative D call TRBD1 (6 bases). Between the trimmed V and J ends, which lost 4 bases and 7 bases, there was a span of 15 bases. Germline CDR1 and CDR2: SGHRS and YFSETQ. The CDR3 runs to 14 residues. Here the CDR3 reads CASSAGQTQNEQFF. CDR3 bases: TGCGCCAGCAGCGCCGGACAGACGCAAAATGAGCAGTTCTTC.

The CDR3 nucleotides read TGTGCCAGCAGTCTTCAGGGCCCTGCTAACTATGGCTACACCTTC. Amino acids: CASSLQGPANYGYTF. V gene TRBV5-4 combines with J gene TRBJ1-2; D is perhaps TRBD1 (5 bases). The CDR3 covers 15 residues. V shed 5 bases and J shed 0 bases, with 14 bases lying between them. Germline V gene lookup returns CDR1 SGHNT and CDR2 YYREEE (reference sequence). The full variable domain, with the rest looked up from reference TRBV5-4 and TRBJ1-2, is ETGVTQSPTHLIKTRGQQVTLRCSSQSGHNTVSWYQQALGQGPQFIFQYYREEENGRGNFPPRFSGLQFPNYSSELNVNALELDDSALYLCASSLQGPANYGYTFGSGTRLTVV.

The chain links TRBV5-1 to TRBJ1-2; 7 nucleotides match TRBD1. V trimming: 0 bases; J trimming: 4 bases; junction bases outside the gene matches: 3. The CDR3 is 14 amino acids. Germline CDR1 is SGHRS and CDR2 is YFSETQ. CDR3 loop: CASSLAGGIYGYTF. For the CDR3, the DNA is TGCGCCAGCAGCTTGGCAGGGGGTATCTATGGCTACACCTTC. The full variable domain, completed using reference TRBV5-1 and TRBJ1-2, is KAGVTQTPRYLIKTRGQQVTLSCSPISGHRSVSWYQQTPGQGLQFLFEYFSETQRNKGNFPGRFSGRQFSNSRSEMNVSTLELGDSALYLCASSLAGGIYGYTFGSGTRLTVV.

The chain is built from TRBV21-1 and TRBJ1-1; TRBD1 is the table's D call, not checked against the DNA. TRBV21-1 represents a pseudogene. The CDR3 spans 14 residues. CDR3 amino acids: CASSVHRKNTEAFF. In DNA, the CDR3 is TGTGCCAGCAGCGTCCACAGGAAGAACACTGAAGCTTTCTTT.

The chain couples TRBV12-3 or TRBV12-4 to TRBJ1-2; TRBD1 is a possible D gene (6 bases). V lost 3 bases and J lost 5, with 10 bases in between. This CDR3 contains 13 residues. DNA of the CDR3: TGTGCCAGCAGTTTCGGACAGTTATATGGCTACACCTTC. Translated: CASSFGQLYGYTF.

The chain recombines TRBV2 with TRBJ2-1; D unclear. There are 15 residues in the CDR3. Trimming shortened V by 4 bases and J by 9 bases, and 19 bases separated the two germline ends. Germline CDR1 is SNHLY and CDR2 is FYNNEI. The CDR3 reads CASSVGLVYIPEQFF. CDR3 in DNA: TGTGCCAGCAGTGTCGGGCTAGTTTATATTCCTGAGCAGTTCTTC.

The rearrangement uses TRBV6-1 and TRBJ2-1; a weak D match, TRBD2 (7 bases). The CDR3 covers 17 residues. Trimming removed 4 bases at V and 1 base at J, with 17 bases between. Germline values: CDR1 MNHNS, CDR2 SASEGT. CDR3 sequence: CASSGLGGALSYNEQFF. The CDR3 coding sequence is TGTGCCAGCAGTGGTTTGGGGGGGGCCCTGTCCTACAATGAGCAGTTCTTC.

This clone appeared a few times. The chain recombines TRBV4-2 with TRBJ2-5, with 11 bases matching TRBD2. CDR3 size: 15 residues. J was trimmed by 2 bases and V by 4 bases; bases with no gene match: 3. Germline-derived CDR1 and CDR2 are LGHNA and YNFKEQ. CDR3 nucleotides: TGTGCCAGCAGCCTAGGGACTAGCGGTCAAGAGACCCAGTACTTC. As protein: CASSLGTSGQETQYF.

This chain joins TRBV12-5 and TRBJ1-2, with 12 bases fitting TRBD1. Trimming at V came to 6 bases and at J to 8 bases, leaving 7 bases not matched to a gene. Per germline, CDR1 LGHNT and CDR2 FRNRAP. The CDR3 loop spans 14 amino acids. The CDR3 here is CASGASGTGGGYTF. The CDR3 bases are TGTGCTAGTGGCGCCTCCGGGACAGGGGGCGGCTACACCTTC. Drawing the rest from reference TRBV12-5 and TRBJ1-2, the complete variable domain is DARVTQTPRHKVTEMGQEVTMRCQPILGHNTVFWYRQTMMQGLELLAYFRNRAPLDDSGMPKDRFSAEMPDATLATLKIQPSEPRDSAVYFCASGASGTGGGYTFGSGTRLTVV.

The chain has TRBV19 and TRBJ1-1; possible D gene TRBD1, 6 bases. Germline assignment: CDR1 LNHDA and CDR2 SQIVND (reference sequence). The CDR3 totals 16 residues. V was trimmed by 9 bases and J by 4 bases, leaving 24 bases between them. The CDR3 bases are TGTGCCAGCCGCCCGGGGGACCTACAGGGAAGCACTGAAGCTTTCTTT. It codes for CASRPGDLQGSTEAFF.

This clone was detected a few times. V usage is TRBV10-3 and J usage is TRBJ2-7; 7 bases are shared with TRBD1. The CDR3 is 14 amino acids. CDR1 is ENHRY, CDR2 SYGVKD, per germline. The V segment lost 3 bases and the J segment 2 bases; nucleotides outside the gene matches: 4. CDR3 in amino acids: CAISDGQATYEQYF. The CDR3 DNA is TGTGCCATCAGTGACGGACAGGCCACCTACGAGCAGTACTTC.

The gene calls are TRBV20-1 and TRBJ2-3; perhaps TRBD2 as D (5 bases). This CDR3 is built from 14 residues. Trimming took 3 bases from V and 6 from J, leaving 16 bases between them. Germline V lookup: CDR1 DFQATT, CDR2 SNEGSKA (reference sequence). CDR3 residues: CSASYNGIVDTQYF. The CDR3 coding sequence is TGCAGTGCTAGTTATAACGGGATCGTCGATACGCAGTATTTT.

V gene TRBV3-1 (or the pseudogene TRBV3-2) combines with J gene TRBJ1-4, with D hard to call. Germline CDR1 and CDR2: LGHDT and YNNKEL (reference sequence). The CDR3 spans 15 residues. Deletions cut 0 bases from V and 8 bases from J, with 13 bases between. CDR3 sequence (DNA): TGTGCCAGCAGCCAAGAAAAACAAGGGAGGGAAAAACTGTTTTTT. This sequence encodes CASSQEKQGREKLFF.

The V call is TRBV5-1, the J call TRBJ1-2; the match to TRBD1 covers 10 bases. V was pared by 0 bases and J by 14 bases, with 16 bases of the junction left unmatched. Germline CDR1 SGHRS, CDR2 YFSETQ. This CDR3 comprises 16 residues. The CDR3 nucleotides read TGCGCCAGCAGCTTGGAGCTTGGGAGACAGGGGGCGACGGAAACCTTC. This gives the protein CASSLELGRQGATETF.

This rearrangement joins TRBV7-9 to TRBJ2-5, with 7 bases aligning to TRBD2. V lost 1 base and J lost 5; bases outside the gene matches: 7. The CDR3 is 15 residues long. Germline V CDR1 and CDR2: SEHNR, FQNEAQ (reference sequence). In nucleotides, the CDR3 is TGTGCCAGCAGCTTAGTTTACGGCGGGGGTGAGACCCAGTACTTC. Translating it yields CASSLVYGGGETQYF.

This chain uses TRBV4-1 with TRBJ2-1, with 12 bases aligning to TRBD2. Trimming took 0 bases from V and 5 from J; bases not matched to a gene: 11. CDR1 and CDR2 from the germline V gene are MGHRA and YSYEKL. The CDR3 has 19 amino acids. The CDR3 loop reads CASSQDGIRTSGADNEQFF. The CDR3 region has the DNA TGCGCCAGCAGCCAAGATGGGATCAGGACTAGCGGGGCCGACAATGAGCAGTTCTTC.

This clone was observed a few times. This chain connects TRBV6-5 to TRBJ2-7; D unresolved. Between the trimmed V and J ends, which lost 0 bases and 0 bases, there was a span of 9 bases. This CDR3 has 15 residues. The V gene's germline CDR1 is MNHEY and CDR2 SVGAGI. This chain's CDR3 is CASSYSPRSSYEQYF. The CDR3 DNA reads as TGTGCCAGCAGTTACTCGCCGAGGAGCTCCTACGAGCAGTACTTC.

This chain links TRBV11-2 with TRBJ2-3; the match to TRBD2 covers 7 bases. Germline loops: CDR1 SGHAT, CDR2 FQNNGV. V lost 5 bases, J lost 1 base, and 12 bases stayed unmatched. The CDR3 totals 17 residues. The DNA for the CDR3 is TGTGCCAGCAGCCCGGGGAGGGCGTTCATTCGCACAGATACGCAGTATTTT. Its protein is CASSPGRAFIRTDTQYF.

This clone appeared once. V and J are TRBV2 and TRBJ1-4; D is undetermined. V was shortened by 3 bases and J by 7 bases, with 12 bases between the two germline ends. CDR3 length equals 14 residues. Germline V gene data show CDR1 as SNHLY and CDR2 as FYNNEI. The chain's CDR3 is CASSDLAQFEKLFF. CDR3 coding DNA: TGTGCCAGCAGTGATCTGGCCCAGTTTGAAAAACTGTTTTTT.

The chain uses TRBV18 and TRBJ1-1; 7 bases match TRBD1. V shed 2 bases, J shed 4 bases, and the junction held 10 bases outside the gene matches. The CDR3 totals 16 residues. Germline CDR1 and CDR2: KGHSH and LQKENI. CDR3 sequence reads: CASSPIQGRKGTEAFF. Written as DNA, the CDR3 is TGTGCCAGCTCACCAATACAGGGGCGGAAAGGCACTGAAGCTTTCTTT.

In this sample, this clone turned up a few times. The sample has other DNA sequences that encode this CDR3 too. This chain links TRBV7-6 with TRBJ2-6; D is uncertain. The CDR3 extends over 15 amino acids. Looked up from germline, CDR1 is SGHVS and CDR2 is FNYEAQ. V lost 7 bases, J lost 4 bases, and 14 bases lay in between. The CDR3 reads CASTPSPRGANVLTF. In DNA form, the CDR3 reads TGTGCCAGCACGCCTTCCCCGCGGGGGGCCAACGTCCTGACTTTC.

The chain employs TRBV27 and TRBJ1-2; D is unresolved. The CDR3 has 13 residues. Trimming took off 2 bases at V and 4 bases at J, with 8 bases between the two ends. Germline V gives CDR1 MNHEY, CDR2 SMNVEV (reference sequence). CDR3 DNA sequence: TGTGCCAGCAGTTTAGAGGGAAGCTATGGCTACACCTTC. As protein: CASSLEGSYGYTF.